This TCR beta chain was sequenced in a study of blood T cell repertoires in COVID-19. At the level of the study: Researchers got acute and convalescent COVID-19 samples from the United States, Italy and Spain.

J gave up 5 bases and V 3 bases, and 9 bases lay outside the gene matches. The CDR3 covers 16 residues. From germline, CDR1 is LNHNV and CDR2 YYDKDF (reference sequence). This table comes from immunoSEQ multiplex PCR, and its TCRdb copy is limited to in-frame clones, with some not included. Of 300,000 or so clones in the sample, under 90% are singletons; the top ten hold roughly 2.8%. The sequenced sample consisted of peripheral blood. This TCR was recovered from a woman aged 30 to 39 with COVID-19, enrolled during active disease. The gene calls are TRBV15 and TRBJ1-4; 7 nucleotides line up with TRBD1. CDR3 in DNA: TGTGCCACCAGCAGGTCCCGGGACAGACCAAATGAAAAACTGTTTTTT. It specifies CATSRSRDRPNEKLFF.